This is a list of T cell receptor beta chains from one sample in a study of PD-1 blockade in classical Hodgkin lymphoma. Some clones are missing from TCRdb's copy, which holds only in-frame ones; the method was immunoSEQ multiplex PCR. Of 15,000 to 20,000 clones in the sample, about 90% were seen once. The sequenced material came from CD4+ T cells from blood. The receptor source for this set is a human donor with classical Hodgkin lymphoma. CDR3s include the opening cysteine and the closing phenylalanine or tryptophan. Each record gives: clone size, J gene, V gene, CDR3 protein. Clone size, where shown, is once, few, many, or a class for clones that have expanded.

abundance: once; j_gene: TRBJ2-7; v_gene: TRBV19; CDR3aa: CASRQGRYEQYF
abundance: NA; j_gene: NA; v_gene: TRBV4-1; CDR3aa: CASSQEYSSSSYEQYF
abundance: once; j_gene: TRBJ2-7; v_gene: TRBV12-1; CDR3aa: CASSFEGLAGGGRDEQYF
abundance: NA; j_gene: TRBJ2-3; v_gene: TRBV5-4; CDR3aa: CASSHRDSGTDTQYF
abundance: NA; j_gene: TRBJ2-1; v_gene: TRBV5-4; CDR3aa: CASSWTRNNEQFF
abundance: NA; j_gene: TRBJ1-5; v_gene: TRBV19; CDR3aa: CASSGTGGSNQPQHF
abundance: NA; j_gene: TRBJ2-4; v_gene: TRBV25-1; CDR3aa: CASRGTGIVKNIQYF
abundance: NA; j_gene: TRBJ1-2; v_gene: TRBV11-2; CDR3aa: CASSLATGTSYGYTF
abundance: NA; j_gene: TRBJ2-7; v_gene: TRBV29-1; CDR3aa: CSVGMLKDSSEQYF
abundance: NA; j_gene: TRBJ1-5; v_gene: TRBV2; CDR3aa: CASSPDRGRNQPQHF
abundance: NA; j_gene: TRBJ1-1; v_gene: TRBV14; CDR3aa: CASSQVARAEAFF
abundance: NA; j_gene: TRBJ1-1; v_gene: TRBV7-2; CDR3aa: CASSRGVGTEAFF
abundance: NA; j_gene: TRBJ1-5; v_gene: TRBV18; CDR3aa: CASSPFGASNQPQHF
abundance: NA; j_gene: TRBJ2-1; v_gene: TRBV7-9; CDR3aa: CASSLEWWGSSYNEQFF
abundance: NA; j_gene: TRBJ2-7; v_gene: TRBV2; CDR3aa: CASSGDGRSSYEQYF
abundance: once; j_gene: TRBJ2-1; v_gene: TRBV27; CDR3aa: CASSAGLARMSWEQFF
abundance: NA; j_gene: TRBJ2-1; v_gene: TRBV7-9; CDR3aa: CASSPEDRANEQFF
abundance: NA; j_gene: TRBJ2-3; v_gene: TRBV11-2; CDR3aa: CASSLARARPQYF
abundance: NA; j_gene: TRBJ1-5; v_gene: TRBV5-5; CDR3aa: CASSWDGNNQPQHF
abundance: once; j_gene: TRBJ1-1; v_gene: TRBV13; CDR3aa: CASSQREGGLNTEAFF
abundance: NA; j_gene: TRBJ1-4; v_gene: TRBV11-2; CDR3aa: CASSLEPGGSNEKLFF
abundance: NA; j_gene: TRBJ1-3; v_gene: TRBV5-1; CDR3aa: CASSLGTAVNSGNTIYF
abundance: NA; j_gene: TRBJ2-5; v_gene: TRBV25-1; CDR3aa: CASSERGLETQYF
abundance: once; j_gene: TRBJ2-1; v_gene: TRBV4-2; CDR3aa: CASSQERPSSYNEQFF
abundance: few; j_gene: TRBJ1-1; v_gene: TRBV5-1; CDR3aa: CASSLQMNTEAFF
abundance: NA; j_gene: TRBJ1-1; v_gene: TRBV5-6; CDR3aa: CASSVGQENTEAFF
abundance: NA; j_gene: TRBJ1-1; v_gene: TRBV2; CDR3aa: CASSENSPPGTEAFF